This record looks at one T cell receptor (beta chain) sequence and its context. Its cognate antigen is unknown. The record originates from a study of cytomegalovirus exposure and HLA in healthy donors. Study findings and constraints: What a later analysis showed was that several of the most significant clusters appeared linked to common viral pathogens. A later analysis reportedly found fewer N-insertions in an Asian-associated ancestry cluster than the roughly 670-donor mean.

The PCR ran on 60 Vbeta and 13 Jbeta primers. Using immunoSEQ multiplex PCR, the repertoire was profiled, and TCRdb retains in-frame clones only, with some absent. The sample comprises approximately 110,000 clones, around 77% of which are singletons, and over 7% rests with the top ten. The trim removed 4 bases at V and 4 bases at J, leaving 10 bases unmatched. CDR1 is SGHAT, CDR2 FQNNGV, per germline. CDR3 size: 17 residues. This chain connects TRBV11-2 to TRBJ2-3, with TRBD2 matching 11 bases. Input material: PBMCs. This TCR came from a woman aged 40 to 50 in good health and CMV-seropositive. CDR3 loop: CASSSRLVAGGADTQYF. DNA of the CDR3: TGTGCCAGCAGCTCACGTTTGGTAGCGGGAGGGGCAGATACGCAGTATTTT.